This entry lists 21 T cell receptor beta chains sequenced from one sample in a study of lymphopenia after photon versus proton radiotherapy. Libraries were prepared by immunoSEQ multiplex PCR; TCRdb keeps only in-frame clonotypes and omits some of them. The sample consists of 150,000 to 200,000 clones, more than 85% of them appearing once. Source: peripheral blood, taken from a patient treated with photon-based radiotherapy. These receptors all stem from a middle-aged man with gastric cancer.

This clone has more than one count but fewer than ten. This chain links TRBV6-5 with TRBJ1-4, with TRBD1 as a possible D gene (6 bases). Trimming stripped 0 bases from V and 4 bases from J, with 9 bases between. CDR3 length: 15 amino acids. In germline, CDR1 is MNHEY, CDR2 SVGAGI. The CDR3 sequence: CASSYSGTSNEKLFF. The DNA for the CDR3 is TGTGCCAGCAGTTACTCTGGGACAAGTAATGAAAAACTGTTTTTT.

The V call is TRBV4-1, the J call TRBJ1-1; D unclear. Germline-derived CDR1 and CDR2 are MGHRA and YSYEKL. The CDR3 is 11 amino acids. Trimming removed 0 bases from V and 10 bases from J, with 6 bases in between. CDR3 nucleotides: TGCGCCAGCAGCCAAGATTCATCAGCTTTCTTT. This encodes CASSQDSSAFF.

The chain is built from TRBV5-1 and TRBJ2-7; TRBD1 is a possible D gene (6 bases). CDR1 SGHRS and CDR2 YFSETQ come from the germline V gene. The CDR3 runs to 14 residues. The ends were cut back, 2 bases at V and 5 bases at J, with 14 bases in the middle. Here the CDR3 reads CASSLTGPRDEQYF. CDR3 nucleotide sequence: TGCGCCAGCAGCTTAACAGGGCCGCGAGACGAGCAGTACTTC.

This sequence joins TRBV5-1 and TRBJ2-3, with TRBD2 matching 7 bases. The CDR3 sequence is 16 residues long. V was clipped by 0 bases and J by 1 base; unmatched bases: 5. CDR1 is SGHRS, CDR2 YFSETQ, per germline. CDR3 loop: CASSLDAGRGTDTQYF. The CDR3 DNA follows: TGCGCCAGCAGCTTGGATGCAGGGAGGGGCACAGATACGCAGTATTTT.

The rearrangement joins TRBV5-4 to TRBJ2-5; 10 bases are shared with TRBD2. With 0 bases clipped from V and 5 bases from J, the junction kept 7 bases outside the gene matches. The CDR3 runs 16 residues. The germline gives CDR1 SGHNT, CDR2 YYREEE (reference sequence). The CDR3: CASSLAASGSGETQYF. Written as DNA, the CDR3 is TGTGCCAGCAGCTTGGCGGCTAGCGGGAGTGGGGAGACCCAGTACTTC.

The rearrangement links TRBV4-1 to TRBJ2-7; possible D gene TRBD1, 5 bases. The length of the CDR3 is 13 residues. Germline V CDR1 and CDR2: MGHRA, YSYEKL. Trimming pared 4 bases from V and 4 bases from J, leaving 11 bases between. The DNA for the CDR3 is TGCGCCAGCAGCCGAGAGACAGTTTACGAGCAGTACTTC. This translates into CASSRETVYEQYF.

Comment on this clone: This sample includes further DNA sequences coding for the same CDR3. V usage is TRBV18 and J usage is TRBJ2-7; D remains unclear. The ends were cut back, 2 bases at V and 2 bases at J, with 10 bases in the middle. The CDR3 spans 14 residues. CDR1 KGHSH and CDR2 LQKENI come from the germline V gene. CDR3 loop: CASSPTGRAYEQYF. The CDR3 DNA sequence: TGTGCCAGCTCACCAACCGGCAGAGCCTACGAGCAGTACTTC. Full variable domain (remainder filled in from reference TRBV18 and TRBJ2-7): NAGVMQNPRHLVRRRGQEARLRCSPMKGHSHVYWYRQLPEEGLKFMVYLQKENIIDESGMPKERFSAEFPKEGPSILRIQQVVRGDSAAYFCASSPTGRAYEQYFGPGTRLTVT.

The chain uses TRBV7-6 and TRBJ2-3; D gene unclear. This CDR3 region has 13 residues. V was clipped by 0 bases and J by 5 bases, with 6 bases between them. The V gene's germline CDR1 is SGHVS and CDR2 FNYEAQ. The CDR3 loop is CASSLASGDTQYF. The CDR3 DNA reads TGTGCCAGCAGCTTAGCGTCAGGAGATACGCAGTATTTT.

The chain links TRBV30 to TRBJ2-7; no firm D call. This CDR3 has 14 amino acids. CDR1 and CDR2 (germline): GTSNPN, SVGIG (reference sequence). Trimming cost V 3 bases and J 1 base, with 13 bases left between them. The CDR3 spells CAWSLSPKSYEQYF. The CDR3, as DNA: TGTGCCTGGAGCCTCTCTCCGAAGTCCTACGAGCAGTACTTC.

V is TRBV19 and J is TRBJ2-7; D may be TRBD1 or TRBD2 (10 bases each). CDR3 length equals 19 residues. V lost 3 bases and J 2 bases, leaving 26 bases between the germline ends. Germline V gene data show CDR1 as LNHDA and CDR2 as SQIVND (reference sequence). The CDR3 DNA is TGTGCCAGTAGTATCGGGACAGGGGATTTACTAGCGGGGACCTACGAGCAGTACTTC. The encoded protein is CASSIGTGDLLAGTYEQYF. The full variable domain, in which reference TRBV19 and TRBJ2-7 provide the parts outside the CDR3, is DGGITQSPKYLFRKEGQNVTLSCEQNLNHDAMYWYRQDPGQGLRLIYYSQIVNDFQKGDIAEGYSVSREKKESFPLTVTSAQKNPTAFYLCASSIGTGDLLAGTYEQYFGPGTRLTVT.

The V and J genes are TRBV2 and TRBJ2-1; TRBD2 is a possible D gene (5 bases). Germline CDR1 SNHLY, CDR2 FYNNEI. The CDR3 has 19 residues. Trimming stripped 6 bases from V and 0 bases from J, with 24 bases between. The CDR3 DNA follows: TGTGCCAGCAGAGGCTGGGGAGACCGAAGCGGAAGCTCCTACAATGAGCAGTTCTTC. It translates to CASRGWGDRSGSSYNEQFF.

This chain uses TRBV2 with TRBJ1-1; TRBD1 is a possible D gene (5 bases). Trimming removed 0 bases at V and 4 bases at J, with 12 bases between. The CDR3 spans 15 residues. Looked up from germline, CDR1 is SNHLY and CDR2 is FYNNEI. CDR3 sequence (DNA): TGTGCCAGCAGTGAAGCGCCGGGGGTTGGCACTGAAGCTTTCTTT. This codes for CASSEAPGVGTEAFF.

The CDR3 nucleotides are TGTGCCAGCAGTTTATCGGCACTCCAGATTTATGGCTACACCTTC. Translating it yields CASSLSALQIYGYTF. The chain recombines TRBV27 with TRBJ1-2; D is unclear. Germline CDR1 MNHEY, CDR2 SMNVEV (reference sequence). V shed 0 bases and J shed 5 bases, with 13 bases lying between them. The CDR3 has 15 residues.

This clone came up a few times. This chain links TRBV5-1 with TRBJ2-5; 7 bases agree with TRBD2. The CDR3 spans 17 residues. Looked up from germline, CDR1 is SGHRS and CDR2 is YFSETQ. Germline trimming cut 0 bases from V and 3 bases from J; bases unmatched to any gene: 11. The CDR3, as DNA: TGCGCCAGCAGCTTGGTTCCCCCTGGGGCGGGGGAAGAGACCCAGTACTTC. This sequence encodes CASSLVPPGAGEETQYF.

This clone was detected a few times. The gene calls are TRBV5-1 and TRBJ2-1, with 8 bases aligning to TRBD1. After removal of 3 bases from V and 8 bases from J, the junction contained 7 bases not matched to a gene. CDR3 length equals 14 residues. The germline V gene has CDR1 SGHRS and CDR2 YFSETQ. This chain's CDR3 is CASSSTGDVYEQFF. As DNA, the CDR3 is TGCGCCAGCAGCTCGACAGGGGATGTCTATGAGCAGTTCTTC.

The chain couples TRBV29-1 to TRBJ2-3; 8 bases are a match to TRBD2. CDR3 length: 14 amino acids. The V segment lost 5 bases and the J segment 3 bases; nucleotides outside the gene matches: 7. The germline V gene has CDR1 SQVTM and CDR2 ANQGSEA. The CDR3 reads CSVPSSGWTDTQYF. CDR3 DNA: TGCAGCGTTCCGTCTAGCGGGTGGACAGATACGCAGTATTTT.

V and J are TRBV5-1 and TRBJ1-1; 9 bases map to TRBD1. V trimming: 1 base; J trimming: 3 bases; junction bases outside the gene matches: 13. Germline V gene data show CDR1 as SGHRS and CDR2 as YFSETQ. This CDR3 is built from 18 residues. The CDR3 DNA reads as TGCGCCAGCAGCTTGTTTACAGGGGGCGCCCCAATGGACACTGAAGCTTTCTTT. Its protein is CASSLFTGGAPMDTEAFF. Combining the CDR3 with reference TRBV5-1 and TRBJ1-1 gives the whole variable domain KAGVTQTPRYLIKTRGQQVTLSCSPISGHRSVSWYQQTPGQGLQFLFEYFSETQRNKGNFPGRFSGRQFSNSRSEMNVSTLELGDSALYLCASSLFTGGAPMDTEAFFGQGTRLTVV.

The chain is built from TRBV7-3 and TRBJ2-3, with 9 bases lining up with TRBD2. This CDR3 is 15 amino acids long. Germline lookup yields CDR1 SGHTA and CDR2 FQGTGA. Unmatched junction bases numbered 4, after V lost 2 bases and J lost 4 bases. This CDR3 is CASSLSSGRPDTQYF. CDR3 in DNA: TGTGCCAGCAGCTTATCGAGCGGGAGGCCAGATACGCAGTATTTT.

This chain joins TRBV21-1 and TRBJ2-2; the table's D call TRBD1 went unverified against the DNA. TRBV21-1 is shown as a pseudogene. The CDR3 is 19 residues long. The CDR3 is CASSKESSGQGRDTGELFF. The DNA for the CDR3 is TGTGCCAGCAGCAAAGAAAGTTCCGGACAGGGACGGGACACCGGGGAGCTGTTTTTT.

The chain uses TRBV7-9 and TRBJ1-5, with TRBD1 as a possible D gene (6 bases). Germline-derived CDR1 and CDR2 are SEHNR and FQNEAQ (reference sequence). The CDR3 is 17 amino acids. V was pared by 2 bases and J by 0 bases, with 14 bases between. The chain's CDR3 is CASSLYKGDYSNQPQHF. The CDR3 DNA sequence: TGTGCCAGCAGCTTATATAAGGGGGATTATAGCAATCAGCCCCAGCATTTT.

The CDR3 DNA reads TGTGCCAGCAGTAAGGGACAGGACTATGGCTACACCTTC. Translating gives CASSKGQDYGYTF. The genes are TRBV6-5 and TRBJ1-2, with 8 bases lining up with TRBD1. The CDR3 sequence is 13 residues long. Germline values: CDR1 MNHEY, CDR2 SVGAGI. Trimming at V came to 5 bases and at J to 3 bases, leaving 2 bases not matched to a gene.